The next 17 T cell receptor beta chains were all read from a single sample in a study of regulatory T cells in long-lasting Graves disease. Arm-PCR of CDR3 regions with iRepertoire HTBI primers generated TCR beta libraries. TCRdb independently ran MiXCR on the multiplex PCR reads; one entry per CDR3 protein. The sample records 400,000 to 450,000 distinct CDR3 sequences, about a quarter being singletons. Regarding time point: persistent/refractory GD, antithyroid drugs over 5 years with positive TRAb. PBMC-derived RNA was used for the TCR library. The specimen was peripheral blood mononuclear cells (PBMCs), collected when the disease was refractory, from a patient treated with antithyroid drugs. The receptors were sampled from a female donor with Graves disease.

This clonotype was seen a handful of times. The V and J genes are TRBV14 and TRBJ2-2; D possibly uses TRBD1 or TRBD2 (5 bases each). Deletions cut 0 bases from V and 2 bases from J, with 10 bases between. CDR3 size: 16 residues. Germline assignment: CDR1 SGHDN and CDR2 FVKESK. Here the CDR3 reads CASSQDWGINTGELFF. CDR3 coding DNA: TGTGCCAGCAGCCAAGATTGGGGGATTAACACCGGGGAGCTGTTTTTT.

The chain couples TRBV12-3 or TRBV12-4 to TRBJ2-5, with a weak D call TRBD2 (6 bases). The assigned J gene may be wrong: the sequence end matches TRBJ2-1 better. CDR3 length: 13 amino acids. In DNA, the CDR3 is TGTGCCAGCAGTGTGACTAGAGCGAATGAGCAGTTCTTC. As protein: CASSVTRANEQFF.

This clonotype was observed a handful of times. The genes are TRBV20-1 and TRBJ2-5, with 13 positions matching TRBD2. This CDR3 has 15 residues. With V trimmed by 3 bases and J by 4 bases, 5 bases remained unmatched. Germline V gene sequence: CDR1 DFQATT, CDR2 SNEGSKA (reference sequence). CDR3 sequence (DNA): TGCAGTGCTAGGGGACTAGCGGGATTTGGAGAGACCCAGTACTTC. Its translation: CSARGLAGFGETQYF.

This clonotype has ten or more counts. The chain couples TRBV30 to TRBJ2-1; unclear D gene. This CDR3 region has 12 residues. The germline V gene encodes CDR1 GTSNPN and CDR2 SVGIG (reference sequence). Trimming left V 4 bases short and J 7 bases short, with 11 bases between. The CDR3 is CAWTERPNEQFF. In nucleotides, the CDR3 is TGTGCCTGGACTGAGAGGCCTAATGAGCAGTTCTTC.

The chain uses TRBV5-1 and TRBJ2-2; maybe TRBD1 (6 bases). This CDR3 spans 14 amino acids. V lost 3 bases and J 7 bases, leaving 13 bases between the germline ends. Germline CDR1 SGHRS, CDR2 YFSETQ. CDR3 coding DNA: TGCGCCAGCAGCTCCTCAACAGGGATCGGGGAGCTGTTTTTT. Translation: CASSSSTGIGELFF.

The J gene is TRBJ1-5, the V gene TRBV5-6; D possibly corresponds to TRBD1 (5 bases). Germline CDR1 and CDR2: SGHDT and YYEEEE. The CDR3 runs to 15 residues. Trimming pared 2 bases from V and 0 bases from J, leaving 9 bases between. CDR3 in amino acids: CASSFRGTSNQPQHF. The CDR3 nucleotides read TGTGCCAGCAGCTTCCGGGGGACTAGCAATCAGCCCCAGCATTTT. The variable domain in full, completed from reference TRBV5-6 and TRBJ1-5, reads DAGVTQSPTHLIKTRGQQVTLRCSPKSGHDTVSWYQQALGQGPQFIFQYYEEEERQRGNFPDRFSGHQFPNYSSELNVNALLLGDSALYLCASSFRGTSNQPQHFGDGTRLSIL.

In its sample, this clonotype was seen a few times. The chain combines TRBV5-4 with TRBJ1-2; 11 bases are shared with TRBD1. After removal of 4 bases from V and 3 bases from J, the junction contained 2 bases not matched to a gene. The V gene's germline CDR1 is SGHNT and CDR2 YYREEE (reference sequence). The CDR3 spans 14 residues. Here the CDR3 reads CASSMGQGDYGYTF. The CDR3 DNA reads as TGTGCCAGCAGCATGGGACAGGGGGACTATGGCTACACCTTC.

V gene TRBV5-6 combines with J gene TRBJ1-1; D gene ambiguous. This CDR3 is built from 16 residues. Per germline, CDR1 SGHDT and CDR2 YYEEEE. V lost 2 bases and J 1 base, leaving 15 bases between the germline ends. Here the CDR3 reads CASSFGGTNKNTEAFF. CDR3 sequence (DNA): TGTGCCAGCAGCTTCGGCGGAACCAATAAGAACACTGAAGCTTTCTTT.

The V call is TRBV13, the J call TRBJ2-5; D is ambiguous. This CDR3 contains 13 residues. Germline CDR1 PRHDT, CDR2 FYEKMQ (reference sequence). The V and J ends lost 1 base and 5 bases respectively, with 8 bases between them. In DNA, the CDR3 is TGTGCCAGCAGCTTAGCCGTTCCGGAGACCCAGTACTTC. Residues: CASSLAVPETQYF.

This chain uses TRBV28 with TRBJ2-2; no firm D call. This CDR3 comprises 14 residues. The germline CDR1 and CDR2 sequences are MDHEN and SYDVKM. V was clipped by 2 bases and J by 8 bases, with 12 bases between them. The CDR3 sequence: CASSLRSSGGELFF. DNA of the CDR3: TGTGCCAGCAGTTTACGGTCCTCTGGGGGGGAGCTGTTTTTT.

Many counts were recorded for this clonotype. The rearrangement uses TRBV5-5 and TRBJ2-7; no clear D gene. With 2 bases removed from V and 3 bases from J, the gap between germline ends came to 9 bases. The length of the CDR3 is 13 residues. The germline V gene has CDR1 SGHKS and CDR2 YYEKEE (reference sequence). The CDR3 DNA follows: TGTGCCAGCAGCTTCGGACGGAACTACGAGCAGTACTTC. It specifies CASSFGRNYEQYF.

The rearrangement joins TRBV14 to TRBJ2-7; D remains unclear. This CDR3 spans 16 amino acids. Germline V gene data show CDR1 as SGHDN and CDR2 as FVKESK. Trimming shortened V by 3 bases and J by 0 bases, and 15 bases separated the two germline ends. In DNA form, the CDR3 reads TGTGCCAGCAGCCAGGCTTGGTCCTACCCCTCCTACGAGCAGTACTTC. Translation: CASSQAWSYPSYEQYF. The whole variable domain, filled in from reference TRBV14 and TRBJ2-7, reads EAGVTQFPSHSVIEKGQTVTLRCDPISGHDNLYWYRRVMGKEIKFLLHFVKESKQDESGMPNNRFLAERTGGTYSTLKVQPAELEDSGVYFCASSQAWSYPSYEQYFGPGTRLTVT.

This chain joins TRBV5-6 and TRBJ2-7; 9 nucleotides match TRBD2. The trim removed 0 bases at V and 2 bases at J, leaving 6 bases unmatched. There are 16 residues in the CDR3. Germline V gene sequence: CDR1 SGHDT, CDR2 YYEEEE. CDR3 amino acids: CASSLGRVAGAYEQYF. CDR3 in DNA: TGTGCCAGCAGCTTGGGTAGGGTAGCGGGAGCCTACGAGCAGTACTTC.

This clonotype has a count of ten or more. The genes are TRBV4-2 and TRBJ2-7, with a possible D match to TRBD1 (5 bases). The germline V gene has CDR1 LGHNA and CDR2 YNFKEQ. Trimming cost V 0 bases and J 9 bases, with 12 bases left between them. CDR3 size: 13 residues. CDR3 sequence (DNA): TGTGCCAGCAGCCAAGAGTTAGATACAGGGCAGTACTTC. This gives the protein CASSQELDTGQYF.

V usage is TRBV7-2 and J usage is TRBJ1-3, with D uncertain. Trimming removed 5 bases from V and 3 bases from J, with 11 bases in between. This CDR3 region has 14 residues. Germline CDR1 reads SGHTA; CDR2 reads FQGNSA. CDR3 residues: CASSPNWIGNTIYF. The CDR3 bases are TGTGCCAGCAGCCCAAATTGGATTGGAAACACCATATATTTT. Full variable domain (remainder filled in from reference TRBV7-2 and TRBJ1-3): GAGVSQSPSNKVTEKGKDVELRCDPISGHTALYWYRQSLGQGLEFLIYFQGNSAPDKSGLPSDRFSAERTGGSVSTLTIQRTQQEDSAVYLCASSPNWIGNTIYFGEGSWLTVV.

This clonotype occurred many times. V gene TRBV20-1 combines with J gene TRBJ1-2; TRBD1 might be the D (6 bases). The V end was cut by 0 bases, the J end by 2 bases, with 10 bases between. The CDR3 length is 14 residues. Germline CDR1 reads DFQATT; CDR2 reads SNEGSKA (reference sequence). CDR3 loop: CSARDIGGNYGYTF. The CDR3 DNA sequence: TGCAGTGCTAGAGATATAGGGGGAAACTATGGCTACACCTTC.

The CDR3 sequence: CSAGTSGRARGELFF. In DNA, the CDR3 is TGCAGTGCCGGGACTAGCGGGAGGGCCAGAGGGGAGCTGTTTTTT. V is TRBV20-1 and J is TRBJ2-2; 16 bases line up with TRBD2. Germline V lookup: CDR1 DFQATT, CDR2 SNEGSKA (reference sequence). CDR3 size: 15 residues. J was trimmed by 8 bases and V by 6 bases; bases with no gene match: 6.